The TCR beta chain under discussion was sequenced for a study of blood T cell repertoires in COVID-19. Study at large: The cDNA or gDNA used as material had been derived from T cells, B-cell-depleted T cells, or PBMCs.

Original analysis: The assay estimated nucleated cells by amplifying reference gene primers. TCRdb's copy holds only in-frame clones and misses some; the assay was immunoSEQ multiplex PCR. V and J calls and clone size are those listed in that table; D and trimming were worked out from the DNA. The sample lists 20,000 to 25,000 clones, about nine tenths occurring once. This CDR3 is 17 amino acids long. This chain joins TRBV21-1 and TRBJ2-3; the table's D call, TRBD1, has no DNA check behind it. TRBV21-1 is noted as a pseudogene. This TCR was sampled from a woman in her 70s with active COVID-19. The specimen sequenced was peripheral blood. CDR3 in amino acids: CASSKRARGYCGDTQYF. The CDR3, as DNA: TGTGCCAGCAGCAAAAGGGCCAGGGGGTATTGCGGAGATACGCAGTATTTT.